The 11 T cell receptor beta chains listed next were all sequenced from one sample in a study of OX40 agonist ivuxolimab in advanced cancers. The protocol was immunoSEQ multiplex PCR, while the TCRdb copy is restricted to in-frame clones and leaves out a portion. The table has about 73,000 clones, approximately 90% seen once. The specimen comprised CD4+ or CD8+ T cells sorted from blood, sampled in a trial of the OX40 agonist ivuxolimab. The receptor set was obtained from an adult with an advanced solid tumor such as melanoma, head and neck, liver or kidney cancer.

V and J are TRBV19 and TRBJ2-7, with 8 bases matching TRBD2. The V and J ends lost 6 bases and 1 base, in that order; junction bases with no gene match: 5. Per germline, CDR1 LNHDA and CDR2 SQIVND (reference sequence). The CDR3 is 14 residues long. DNA of the CDR3: TGTGCCAGTAGCACAGCGGGAGTATCCTACGAGCAGTACTTC. This encodes CASSTAGVSYEQYF.

The V gene is TRBV19, the J gene TRBJ2-7, with D hard to call. Trimming cost V 0 bases and J 5 bases, with 5 bases left between them. The germline V gene encodes CDR1 LNHDA and CDR2 SQIVND (reference sequence). The CDR3 is 12 amino acids. CDR3 in amino acids: CASSIEGNEQYF. As DNA, the CDR3 is TGTGCCAGTAGTATAGAAGGGAACGAGCAGTACTTC.

This clone was detected only once. The CDR3 DNA is TGCGCCAGCAGTCGTACAGGGGGCTCTACCCCTGCAACTAATGAAAAACTGTTTTTT. This sequence encodes CASSRTGGSTPATNEKLFF. The J gene is TRBJ1-4, the V gene TRBV23-1, with 9 bases that match TRBD1. TRBV23-1 carries the ORF label, with uncertain function. Trimming cost V 4 bases and J 0 bases; bases outside gene matches: 12. CDR3 size: 19 residues.

The chain is built from TRBV7-6 and TRBJ2-3; D is possibly TRBD2 (5 bases). V lost 4 bases to trimming and J lost 2 bases, with 13 bases between them. This CDR3 has 15 residues. Germline assignment: CDR1 SGHVS and CDR2 FNYEAQ. The CDR3 sequence is CASSSIAGYTDTQYF. The CDR3 coding sequence is TGTGCCAGCAGCTCGATTGCGGGCTACACAGATACGCAGTATTTT.

V usage is TRBV27 and J usage is TRBJ2-7; D unresolved. The V gene's germline CDR1 is MNHEY and CDR2 SMNVEV (reference sequence). V gave up 5 bases and J gave up 4 bases, with 18 bases separating them. The CDR3 covers 15 residues. The CDR3 here is CASSIGPAVEYEQYF. CDR3 coding DNA: TGTGCCAGCAGTATAGGTCCCGCGGTAGAATACGAGCAGTACTTC.

The chain combines TRBV7-4 with TRBJ2-5; maybe TRBD1 (6 bases). Near its end, the DNA agrees better with TRBJ2-7, so the J call may be wrong. Per the germline V gene, CDR1 is SGHVT and CDR2 is SQSDAQ. The CDR3 totals 14 residues. CDR3 DNA sequence: TGTGCCAGCAGCGCAGGGACATCCTTTTACGAGCAGTACTTC. This codes for CASSAGTSFYEQYF.

The rearrangement links TRBV13 to TRBJ2-3; 10 bases are shared with TRBD2. Germline V gene sequence: CDR1 PRHDT, CDR2 FYEKMQ (reference sequence). This CDR3 has 16 residues. V lost 2 bases to trimming and J lost 2 bases; unmatched junction nucleotides: 4. CDR3 in DNA: TGTGCCAGCAGCTTATTAGCGGGGGGTTCCACAGATACGCAGTATTTT. It specifies CASSLLAGGSTDTQYF.

The chain combines TRBV6-6 with TRBJ2-2, with D possibly TRBD2 on 5 matching bases. V lost 5 bases, J lost 6 bases, and 13 bases lay in between. Germline-derived CDR1 and CDR2 are MNHNY and SVGAGI (reference sequence). The CDR3 sequence is 14 residues long. The CDR3 is CASSPRTQPGELFF. The CDR3 DNA reads TGTGCCAGCAGTCCACGGACTCAACCCGGGGAGCTGTTTTTT.

The chain links TRBV15 to TRBJ1-4; possible D gene TRBD1, 6 bases. Germline assignment: CDR1 LNHNV and CDR2 YYDKDF (reference sequence). Trimming removed 0 bases at V and 6 bases at J, with 17 bases between. The CDR3 has 17 amino acids. The CDR3 reads CATSRDLGARDHEKLFF. The CDR3 DNA reads TGTGCCACCAGCAGAGATCTGGGGGCGCGGGATCATGAAAAACTGTTTTTT.

The CDR3 nucleotides read TGTGCCAGCTCACCGGGCAGGCTCGGCACCGGGGAGCTGTTTTTT. Translation: CASSPGRLGTGELFF. The chain links TRBV18 to TRBJ2-2; D is uncertain. Germline V gives CDR1 KGHSH, CDR2 LQKENI. CDR3 length: 15 amino acids. V was shortened by 3 bases and J by 4 bases, with 12 bases between the two germline ends.

This CDR3 is CASSFGTGMSYTF. The CDR3 DNA reads TGTGCCAGCAGTTTCGGGACGGGTATGAGCTACACCTTC. The chain employs TRBV27 and TRBJ1-2; TRBD1 is a possible D gene (5 bases). There are 13 residues in the CDR3. CDR1 MNHEY and CDR2 SMNVEV come from the germline V gene (reference sequence). V was shortened by 3 bases and J by 9 bases, with 14 bases between the two germline ends.